This T cell receptor (beta chain) was captured in a study of long-term antiretroviral therapy in people with HIV. Trimming took off 2 bases at V and 7 bases at J, with 15 bases between the two ends. The CDR3 extends over 15 amino acids. Germline CDR1 KGHSH, CDR2 LQKENI. immunoSEQ v3.0 was run at survey level. The repertoire was sequenced with immunoSEQ multiplex PCR; TCRdb's copy has only in-frame clones and lacks some. The sample records approximately 12,000 clones, under 85% being singletons. This TCR was sampled from a man aged 35-49 years with HIV. The material sequenced was unsorted PBMCs, taken 3.4 years after starting antiretroviral therapy. V gene TRBV18 combines with J gene TRBJ1-5; no clear D. The CDR3 region is CASSPKNQRQQPQHF. The CDR3 coding sequence is TGTGCCAGCTCACCAAAGAATCAAAGGCAGCAGCCCCAGCATTTT.